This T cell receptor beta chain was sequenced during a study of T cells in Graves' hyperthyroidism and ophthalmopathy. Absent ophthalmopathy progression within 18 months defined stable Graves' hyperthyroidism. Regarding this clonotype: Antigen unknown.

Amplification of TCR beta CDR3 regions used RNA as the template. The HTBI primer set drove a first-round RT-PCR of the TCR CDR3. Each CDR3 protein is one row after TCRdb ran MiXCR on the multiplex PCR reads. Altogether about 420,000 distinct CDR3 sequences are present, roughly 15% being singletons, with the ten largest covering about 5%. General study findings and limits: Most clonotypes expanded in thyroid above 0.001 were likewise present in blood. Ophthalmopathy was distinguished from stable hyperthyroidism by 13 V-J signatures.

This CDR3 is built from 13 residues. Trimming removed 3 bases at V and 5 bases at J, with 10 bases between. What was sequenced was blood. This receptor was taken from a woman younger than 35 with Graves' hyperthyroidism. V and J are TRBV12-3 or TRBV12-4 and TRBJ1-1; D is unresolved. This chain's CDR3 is CASSFLGGTEAFF. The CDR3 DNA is TGTGCCAGCAGTTTCCTCGGCGGGACTGAAGCTTTCTTT.